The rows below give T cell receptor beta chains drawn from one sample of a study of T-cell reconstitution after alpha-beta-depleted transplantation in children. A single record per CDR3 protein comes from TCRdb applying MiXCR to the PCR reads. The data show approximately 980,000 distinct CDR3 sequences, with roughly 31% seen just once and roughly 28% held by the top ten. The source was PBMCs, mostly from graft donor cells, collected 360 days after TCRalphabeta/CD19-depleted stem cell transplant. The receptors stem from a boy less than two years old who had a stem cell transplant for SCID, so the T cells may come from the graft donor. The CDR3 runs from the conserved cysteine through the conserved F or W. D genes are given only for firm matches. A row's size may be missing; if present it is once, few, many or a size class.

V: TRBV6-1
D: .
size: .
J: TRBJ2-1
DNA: TGTGCCAGCAGTGAAACTAGGACAGTTAGCACCTACAATGAGCAGTTCTTC
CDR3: CASSETRTVSTYNEQFF

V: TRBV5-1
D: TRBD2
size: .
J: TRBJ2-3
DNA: TGCGCCAGCAGCCCCCGGGGATGGGCGGGGGGGCCTACAGATACGCAGTATTTT
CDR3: CASSPRGWAGGPTDTQYF

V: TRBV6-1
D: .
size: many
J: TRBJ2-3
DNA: TGTGCCAGCACCCAGGGGTGGGGGGCGAATACGCAGTATTTT
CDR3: CASTQGWGANTQYF

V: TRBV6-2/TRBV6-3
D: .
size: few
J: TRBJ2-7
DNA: TGTGCCAGCAGTTATTTTGCGGGGACAAACTACGAGCAGTACTTC
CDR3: CASSYFAGTNYEQYF

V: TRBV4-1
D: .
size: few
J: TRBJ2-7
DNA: TGCGCCAGCAGCCAAGCCCCCTTCCGGGACCTAGTCTCCTACGAGCAGTACTTC
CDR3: CASSQAPFRDLVSYEQYF

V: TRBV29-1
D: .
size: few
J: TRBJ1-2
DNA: TGCAGCGCCGGGGACCGTGGCTATGGCTACACCTTC
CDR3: CSAGDRGYGYTF

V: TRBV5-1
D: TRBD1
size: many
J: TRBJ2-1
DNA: TGCGCCAGCGGGTCCCCGGGACAGGGAAGAAATGAGCAGTTCTTC
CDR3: CASGSPGQGRNEQFF

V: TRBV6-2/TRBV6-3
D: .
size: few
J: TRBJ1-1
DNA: TGTGCCAGCAGGTTGAGGGCGTCCGCCGAAGCTTTCTTT
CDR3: CASRLRASAEAFF

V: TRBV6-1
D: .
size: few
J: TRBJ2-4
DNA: TGTGCCAGCAGCACCACCGGACCGAAAAACATTCAGTACTTC
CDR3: CASSTTGPKNIQYF

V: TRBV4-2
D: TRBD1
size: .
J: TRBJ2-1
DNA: TGTGCCAGCAGCCAGCAGGGGGCGGGTGAGCAGTTCTTC
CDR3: CASSQQGAGEQFF

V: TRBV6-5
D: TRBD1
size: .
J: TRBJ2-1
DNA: TGTGCCAGCAGTTACTCTGGCAGGGGGAGCTCCTACAATGAGCAGTTCTTC
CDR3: CASSYSGRGSSYNEQFF

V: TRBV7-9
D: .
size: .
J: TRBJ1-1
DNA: TGTGCTATCAGCCTGTCAGACGAAGCTTTCTTT
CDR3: CAISLSDEAFF

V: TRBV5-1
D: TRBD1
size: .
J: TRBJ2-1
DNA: TGCGCCAGCGGACAGGATTCCTACAATGAGCAGTTCTTC
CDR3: CASGQDSYNEQFF

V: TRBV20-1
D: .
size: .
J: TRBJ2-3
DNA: TGCAGTGCCTTCGCCGGGGGAGATACGCAGTATTTT
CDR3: CSAFAGGDTQYF

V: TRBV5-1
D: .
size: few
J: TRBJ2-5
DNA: TGCGCCAGTCTTGGAGGGCCTTTGGAGACCCAGTACTTC
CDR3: CASLGGPLETQYF

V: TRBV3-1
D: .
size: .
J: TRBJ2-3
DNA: TGTGCCAGCAGCCAAGATAGCAGGGGCCGCACAGATACGCAGTATTTT
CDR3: CASSQDSRGRTDTQYF

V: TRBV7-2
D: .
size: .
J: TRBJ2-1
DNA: TGTGCCAGCAGCTTAGTCGTCCTAGCGTCATCTTACAATGAGCAGTTCTTC
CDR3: CASSLVVLASSYNEQFF

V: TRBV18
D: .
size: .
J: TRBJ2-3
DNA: TGTGCCAGCTCACCCGGCAGGGTTATCACAGATACGCAGTATTTT
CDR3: CASSPGRVITDTQYF

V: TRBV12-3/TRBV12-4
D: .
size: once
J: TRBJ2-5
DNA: TGTGCCAGCAGTGCCTCAGGGGTCCAAGAGACCCAGTACTTC
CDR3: CASSASGVQETQYF

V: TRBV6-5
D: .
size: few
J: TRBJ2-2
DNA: TGTGCCAGCAGTTACAGGGAGAACACCGGGGAGCTGTTTTTT
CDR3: CASSYRENTGELFF

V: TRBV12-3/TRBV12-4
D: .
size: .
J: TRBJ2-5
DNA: TGTGCCAGCAGTTTAGCTGGGCGGACAGTATACCAAGAGACCCAGTACTTC
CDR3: CASSLAGRTVYQETQYF

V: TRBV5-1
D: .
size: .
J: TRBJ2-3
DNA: TGCGCCAGCAGCGTAACAGATCCTAGCACAGATACGCAGTATTTT
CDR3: CASSVTDPSTDTQYF

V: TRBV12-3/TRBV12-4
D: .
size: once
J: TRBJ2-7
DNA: TGTGCCAGCCAGATCGGGGACGTTAATCACGAGCAGTACTTC
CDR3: CASQIGDVNHEQYF

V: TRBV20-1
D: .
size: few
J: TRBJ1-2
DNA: TGCAGTGCTGCTAAGACAGAGTTCTATGGCTACACCTTC
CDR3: CSAAKTEFYGYTF

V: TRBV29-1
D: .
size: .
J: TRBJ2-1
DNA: TGCAGCTGTAGCTGGCGGGCCTACAATGAGCAGTTCTTC
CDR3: CSCSWRAYNEQFF

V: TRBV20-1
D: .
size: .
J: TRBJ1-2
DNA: TGCAGTGCTAGAGATTCAAAGCCTAACTATGGCTACACCTTC
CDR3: CSARDSKPNYGYTF

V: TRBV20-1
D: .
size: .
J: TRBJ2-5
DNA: TGCAGTGCCTGCGAGACCCGGACCCCGGACGAGGAGACCCAGTACTTC
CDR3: CSACETRTPDEETQYF

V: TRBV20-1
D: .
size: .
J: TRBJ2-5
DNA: TGCAGTGCTAGAAAGCTTCAAGAGACCCAGTACTTC
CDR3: CSARKLQETQYF

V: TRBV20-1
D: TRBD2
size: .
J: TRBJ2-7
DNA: TGCAGTGCTAGCGTTGGACTAGCGGGGGCACCCTACGAGCAGTACTTC
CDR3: CSASVGLAGAPYEQYF

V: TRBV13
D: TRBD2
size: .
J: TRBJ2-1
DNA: TGTGCCAGCAGCCCCGGACTAGCGGGGGACTACAATGAGCAGTTCTTC
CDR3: CASSPGLAGDYNEQFF

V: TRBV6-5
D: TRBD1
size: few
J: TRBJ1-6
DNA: TGTGCCAGCAGACCCCGGGACAGGGGTTCACCCCTCCACTTT
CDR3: CASRPRDRGSPLHF

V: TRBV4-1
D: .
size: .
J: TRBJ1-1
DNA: TGCGCCAGCAGCCATTCCCCCGGTTTACCTAACACTGAAGCTTTCTTT
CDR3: CASSHSPGLPNTEAFF

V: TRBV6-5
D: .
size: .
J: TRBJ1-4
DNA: TGTGCCAGCAGTTGGGAAACAACCGCAACTAATGAAAAACTGTTTTTT
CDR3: CASSWETTATNEKLFF

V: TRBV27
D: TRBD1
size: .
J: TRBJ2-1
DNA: TGTGCCAGCAGTTTAATATCGGACAGGGTAAAGTTCTTC
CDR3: CASSLISDRVKFF

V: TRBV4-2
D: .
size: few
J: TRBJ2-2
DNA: TGTGCCAGCAGCCAAGTCGAGGGGCGGGACACCGGGGAGCTGTTTTTT
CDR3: CASSQVEGRDTGELFF

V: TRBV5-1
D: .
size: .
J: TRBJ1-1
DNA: TGCGCCAGCAGCTTGGAACACGGGGGCGGGACTGAAGCTTTCTTT
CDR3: CASSLEHGGGTEAFF

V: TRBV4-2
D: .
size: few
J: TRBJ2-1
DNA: TGTGCCAGCAGCCAAGATAGGGCTTCCTACAATGAGCAGTTCTTC
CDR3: CASSQDRASYNEQFF

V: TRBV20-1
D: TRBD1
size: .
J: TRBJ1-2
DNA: TGCAGTGCTCCTGACAGGGGGTCCTATGGCTACACCTTC
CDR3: CSAPDRGSYGYTF

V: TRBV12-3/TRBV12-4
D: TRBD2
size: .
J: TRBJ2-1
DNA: TGTGCCAGCAATAGTTACTGGACTAGCGGGGGCCATGAGCAGTTCTTC
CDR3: CASNSYWTSGGHEQFF

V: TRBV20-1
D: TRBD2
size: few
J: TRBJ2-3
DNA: TGCAGTGCTAGAGATCTAGCGGGCCTCGTTACACATACGCAGTATTTT
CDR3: CSARDLAGLVTHTQYF

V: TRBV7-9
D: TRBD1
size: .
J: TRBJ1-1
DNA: TGTGCCAGCAGCTTGGGGACAGGAGGAGCTTTCTTT
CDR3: CASSLGTGGAFF

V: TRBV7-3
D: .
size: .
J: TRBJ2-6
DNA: TGTGCCAGCAGCTTACAGAGGTTTGGGGCCAACGTCCTGACTTTC
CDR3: CASSLQRFGANVLTF

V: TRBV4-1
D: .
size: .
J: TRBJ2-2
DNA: TGCGACGGAACTAGTCCGAACACCGGGGAGCTGTTTTTT
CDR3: CDGTSPNTGELFF

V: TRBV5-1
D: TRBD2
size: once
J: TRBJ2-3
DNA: TGCGCCAGCAGCTTTCTAGCGGGGGCATACACAGATACGCAGTATTTT
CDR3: CASSFLAGAYTDTQYF

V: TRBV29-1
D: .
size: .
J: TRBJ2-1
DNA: TGCAGCGTTGATGGTGGTAACGAGGGCCCCTACAATGAGCAGTTCTTC
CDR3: CSVDGGNEGPYNEQFF

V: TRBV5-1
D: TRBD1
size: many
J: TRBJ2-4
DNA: TGCGCCAGCAGCGATACAGGGGGCATGGACATTCAGTACTTC
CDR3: CASSDTGGMDIQYF

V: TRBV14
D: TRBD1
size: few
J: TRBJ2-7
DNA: TGTGCCAGCAGCCATTCCGGGACAGGGATCTACGAGCAGTACTTC
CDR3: CASSHSGTGIYEQYF

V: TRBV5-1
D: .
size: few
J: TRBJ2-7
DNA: TGCGCCAGCAGCTTCGACCAGGCGATCTACGAGCAGTACTTC
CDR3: CASSFDQAIYEQYF